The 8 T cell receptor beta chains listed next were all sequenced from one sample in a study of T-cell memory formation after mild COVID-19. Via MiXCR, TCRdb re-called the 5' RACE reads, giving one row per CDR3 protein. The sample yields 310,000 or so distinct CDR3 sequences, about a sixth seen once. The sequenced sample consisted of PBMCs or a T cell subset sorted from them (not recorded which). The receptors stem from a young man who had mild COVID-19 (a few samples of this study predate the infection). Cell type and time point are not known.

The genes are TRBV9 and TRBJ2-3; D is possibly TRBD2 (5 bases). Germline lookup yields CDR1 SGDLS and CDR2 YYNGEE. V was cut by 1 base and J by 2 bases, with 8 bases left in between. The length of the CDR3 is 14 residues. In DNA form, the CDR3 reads TGTGCCAGCAGCGTATCGGGGTACACAGATACGCAGTATTTT. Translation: CASSVSGYTDTQYF.

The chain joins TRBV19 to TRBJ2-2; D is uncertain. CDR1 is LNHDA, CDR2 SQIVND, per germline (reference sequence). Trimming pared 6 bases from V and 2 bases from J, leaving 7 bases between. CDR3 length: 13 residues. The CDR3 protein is CASRGSNTGELFF. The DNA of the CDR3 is TGTGCCAGTAGAGGCAGTAACACCGGGGAGCTGTTTTTT.

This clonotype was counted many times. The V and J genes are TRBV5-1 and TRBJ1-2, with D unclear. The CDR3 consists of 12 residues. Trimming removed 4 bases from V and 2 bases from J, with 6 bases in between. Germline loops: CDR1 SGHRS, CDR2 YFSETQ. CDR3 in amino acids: CASSTDNYGYTF. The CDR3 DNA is TGCGCCAGCAGCACCGACAACTATGGCTACACCTTC.

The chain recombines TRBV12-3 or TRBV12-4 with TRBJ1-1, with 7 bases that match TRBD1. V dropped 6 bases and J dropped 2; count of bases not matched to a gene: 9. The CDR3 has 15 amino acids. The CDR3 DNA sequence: TGTGCCAGCAGCCCCGCCGGGACAGCAAACACTGAAGCTTTCTTT. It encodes CASSPAGTANTEAFF.

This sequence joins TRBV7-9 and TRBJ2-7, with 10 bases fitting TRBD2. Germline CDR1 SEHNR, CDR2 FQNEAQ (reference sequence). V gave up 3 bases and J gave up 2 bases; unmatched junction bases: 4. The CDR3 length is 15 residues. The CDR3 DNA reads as TGTGCCAGCAGCTTTCGTAGCGGGGGGCCCTACGAGCAGTACTTC. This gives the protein CASSFRSGGPYEQYF.

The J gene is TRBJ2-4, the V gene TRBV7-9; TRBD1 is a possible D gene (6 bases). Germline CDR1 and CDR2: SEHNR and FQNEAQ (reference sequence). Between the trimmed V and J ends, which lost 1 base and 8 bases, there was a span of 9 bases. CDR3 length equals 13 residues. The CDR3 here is CASSLVPGDIQYF. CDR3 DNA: TGTGCCAGCAGCTTAGTCCCAGGGGACATTCAGTACTTC.

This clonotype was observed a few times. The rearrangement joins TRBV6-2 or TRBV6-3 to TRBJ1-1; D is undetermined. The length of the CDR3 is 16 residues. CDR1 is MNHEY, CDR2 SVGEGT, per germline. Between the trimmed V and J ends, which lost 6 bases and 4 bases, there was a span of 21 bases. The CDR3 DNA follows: TGTGCCAGCAGGGGCGGACTCATAAGGGATGGCACTGAAGCTTTCTTT. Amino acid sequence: CASRGGLIRDGTEAFF.

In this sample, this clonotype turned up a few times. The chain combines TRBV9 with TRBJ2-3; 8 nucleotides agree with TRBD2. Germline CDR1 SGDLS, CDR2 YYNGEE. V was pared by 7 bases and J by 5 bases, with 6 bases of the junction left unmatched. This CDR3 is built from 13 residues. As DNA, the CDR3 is TGTGCCAGCGCGGGGGGACCGGAAGATACGCAGTATTTT. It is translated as CASAGGPEDTQYF.